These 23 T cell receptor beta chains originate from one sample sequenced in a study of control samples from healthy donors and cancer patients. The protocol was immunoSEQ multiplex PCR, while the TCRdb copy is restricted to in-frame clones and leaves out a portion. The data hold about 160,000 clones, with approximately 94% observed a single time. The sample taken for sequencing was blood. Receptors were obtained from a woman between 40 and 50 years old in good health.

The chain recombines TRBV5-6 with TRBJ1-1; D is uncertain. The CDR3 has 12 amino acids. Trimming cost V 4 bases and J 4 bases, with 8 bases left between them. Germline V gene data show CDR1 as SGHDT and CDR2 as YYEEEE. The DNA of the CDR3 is TGTGCCAGCAGCACTTACGGCACTGAAGCTTTCTTT. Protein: CASSTYGTEAFF.

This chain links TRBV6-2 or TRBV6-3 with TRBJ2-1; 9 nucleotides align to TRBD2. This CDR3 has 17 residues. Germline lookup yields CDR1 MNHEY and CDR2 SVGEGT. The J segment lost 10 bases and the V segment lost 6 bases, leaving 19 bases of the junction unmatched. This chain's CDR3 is CASSPTGTSSRGGEQFF. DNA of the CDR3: TGTGCCAGCAGCCCGACCGGGACTAGCTCCCGAGGAGGGGAGCAGTTCTTC.

The CDR3 sequence: CASSPAGGNQPQHF. The CDR3 nucleotides are TGCGCCAGCAGCCCGGCGGGGGGGAATCAGCCCCAGCATTTT. This sequence joins TRBV5-1 and TRBJ1-5, with a weak D call TRBD1 (5 bases). This CDR3 has 14 amino acids. In germline, CDR1 is SGHRS, CDR2 YFSETQ. Between the trimmed V and J ends, which lost 4 bases and 4 bases, there was a span of 12 bases.

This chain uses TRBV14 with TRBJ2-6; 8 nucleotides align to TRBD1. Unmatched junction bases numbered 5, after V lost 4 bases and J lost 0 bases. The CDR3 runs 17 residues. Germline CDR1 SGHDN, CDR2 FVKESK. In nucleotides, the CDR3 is TGTGCCAGCAGCCCCCGGGACAGGCCCTCTGGGGCCAACGTCCTGACTTTC. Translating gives CASSPRDRPSGANVLTF.

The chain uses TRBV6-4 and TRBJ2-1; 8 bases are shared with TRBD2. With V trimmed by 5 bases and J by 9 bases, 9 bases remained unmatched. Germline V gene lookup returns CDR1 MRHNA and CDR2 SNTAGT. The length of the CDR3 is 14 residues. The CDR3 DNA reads TGTGCCAGCAGTCCCAACGGGAGGGCCGGTGAGCAGTTCTTC. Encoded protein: CASSPNGRAGEQFF.

The CDR3, as DNA: TGTGCCAGCAGCAAAGGTGGTCTCGCGAGGACAGGGGGTTTTAGCAATCAGCCCCAGCATTTT. This sequence encodes CASSKGGLARTGGFSNQPQHF. The chain uses TRBV21-1 and TRBJ1-5; TRBD1 was called by the table and not checked on the DNA. TRBV21-1 is recorded as a pseudogene. CDR3 length: 21 amino acids.

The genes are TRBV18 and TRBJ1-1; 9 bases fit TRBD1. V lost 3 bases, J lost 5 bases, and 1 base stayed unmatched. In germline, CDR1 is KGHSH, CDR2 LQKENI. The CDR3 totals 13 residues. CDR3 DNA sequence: TGTGCCAGCTCACCGGGACAGGGAACTGAAGCTTTCTTT. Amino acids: CASSPGQGTEAFF. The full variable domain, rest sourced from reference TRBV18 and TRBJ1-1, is NAGVMQNPRHLVRRRGQEARLRCSPMKGHSHVYWYRQLPEEGLKFMVYLQKENIIDESGMPKERFSAEFPKEGPSILRIQQVVRGDSAAYFCASSPGQGTEAFFGQGTRLTVV.

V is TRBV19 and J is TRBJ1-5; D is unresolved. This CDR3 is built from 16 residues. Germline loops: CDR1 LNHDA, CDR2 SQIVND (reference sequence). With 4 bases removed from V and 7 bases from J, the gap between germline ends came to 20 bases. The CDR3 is CASSRSPSGNIQPQHF. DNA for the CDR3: TGTGCCAGTAGTAGGTCCCCATCTGGGAACATCCAGCCCCAGCATTTT.

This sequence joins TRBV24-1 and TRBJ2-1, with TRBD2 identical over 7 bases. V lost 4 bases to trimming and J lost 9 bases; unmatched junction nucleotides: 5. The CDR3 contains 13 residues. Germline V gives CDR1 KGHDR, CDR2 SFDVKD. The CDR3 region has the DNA TGTGCCACCAGTGAACCCGGGGGGACTGAGCAGTTCTTC. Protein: CATSEPGGTEQFF.

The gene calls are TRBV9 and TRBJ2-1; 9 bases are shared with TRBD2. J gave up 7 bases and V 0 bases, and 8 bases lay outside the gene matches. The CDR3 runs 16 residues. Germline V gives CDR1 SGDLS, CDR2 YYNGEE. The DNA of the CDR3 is TGTGCCAGCAGCGTAGATCTAGCGGGATCCCCAAATGAGCAGTTCTTC. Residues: CASSVDLAGSPNEQFF.

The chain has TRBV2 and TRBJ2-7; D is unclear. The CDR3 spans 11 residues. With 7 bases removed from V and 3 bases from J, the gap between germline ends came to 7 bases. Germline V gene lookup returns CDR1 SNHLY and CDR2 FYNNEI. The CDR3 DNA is TGTGCCAGCAAATCTGGCTACGAGCAGTACTTC. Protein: CASKSGYEQYF.

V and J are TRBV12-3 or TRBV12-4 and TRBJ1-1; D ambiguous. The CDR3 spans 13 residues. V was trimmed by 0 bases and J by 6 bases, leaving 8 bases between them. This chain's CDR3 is CASSLAPFAEAFF. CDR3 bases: TGTGCCAGCAGTTTAGCCCCATTTGCTGAAGCTTTCTTT.

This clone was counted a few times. The CDR3 region has the DNA TGTGCCAGCAGTTCAGGGAATTCACCCCTCCACTTT. Protein sequence: CASSSGNSPLHF. The chain has TRBV6-2 or TRBV6-3 and TRBJ1-6; a possible D gene is TRBD1 (5 bases). Germline CDR1 reads MNHEY; CDR2 reads SVGEGT. Between the trimmed V and J ends, which lost 4 bases and 7 bases, there was a span of 5 bases. The length of the CDR3 is 12 residues.

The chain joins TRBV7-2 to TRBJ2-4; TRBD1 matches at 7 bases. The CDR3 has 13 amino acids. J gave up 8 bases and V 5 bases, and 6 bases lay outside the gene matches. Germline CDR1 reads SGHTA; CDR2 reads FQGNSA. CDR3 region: CASSVRGPDIQYF. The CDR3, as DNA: TGTGCCAGCAGCGTTAGGGGGCCGGACATTCAGTACTTC. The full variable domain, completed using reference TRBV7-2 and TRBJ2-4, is GAGVSQSPSNKVTEKGKDVELRCDPISGHTALYWYRQSLGQGLEFLIYFQGNSAPDKSGLPSDRFSAERTGGSVSTLTIQRTQQEDSAVYLCASSVRGPDIQYFGAGTRLSVL.

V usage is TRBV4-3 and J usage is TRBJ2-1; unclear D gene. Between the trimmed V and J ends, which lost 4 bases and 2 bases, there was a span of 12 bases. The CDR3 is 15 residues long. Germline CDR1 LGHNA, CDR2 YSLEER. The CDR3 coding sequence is TGCGCCAGCAGCCCAGACTCAACGCCCTACAATGAGCAGTTCTTC. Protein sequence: CASSPDSTPYNEQFF.

CDR3 in amino acids: CASSLGQEVNSPLHF. DNA for the CDR3: TGTGCCAGCAGCTTAGGCCAAGAAGTCAATTCACCCCTCCACTTT. The chain recombines TRBV7-6 with TRBJ1-6, with unresolved D. Germline CDR1 SGHVS, CDR2 FNYEAQ. Trimming took 1 base from V and 7 from J, leaving 11 bases between them. CDR3 length: 15 residues. The full variable domain, with the rest looked up from reference TRBV7-6 and TRBJ1-6, is GAGVSQSPRYKVTKRGQDVALRCDPISGHVSLYWYRQALGQGPEFLTYFNYEAQQDKSGLPNDRFSAERPEGSISTLTIQRTEQRDSAMYRCASSLGQEVNSPLHFGNGTRLTVT.

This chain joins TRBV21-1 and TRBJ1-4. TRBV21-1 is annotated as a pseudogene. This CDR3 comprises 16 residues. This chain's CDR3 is CASSNICGATNEKLFF. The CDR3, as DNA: TGTGCCAGCAGCAATATATGCGGTGCAACTAATGAAAAACTGTTTTTT.

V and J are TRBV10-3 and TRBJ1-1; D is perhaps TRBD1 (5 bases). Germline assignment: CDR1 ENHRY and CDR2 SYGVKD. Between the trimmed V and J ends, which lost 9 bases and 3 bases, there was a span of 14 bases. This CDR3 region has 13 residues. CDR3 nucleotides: TGTGCCATACAAAGGGACGGAGACACTGAAGCTTTCTTT. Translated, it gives CAIQRDGDTEAFF.

CDR3 nucleotides: TGTGCCAGCAGCCCACCAGACAGGGGGCTTGAAAACACCATATATTTT. Residues: CASSPPDRGLENTIYF. This chain joins TRBV7-9 and TRBJ1-3; 10 bases are shared with TRBD1. The CDR3 contains 16 residues. Germline V lookup: CDR1 SEHNR, CDR2 FQNEAQ (reference sequence). V shed 5 bases and J 6 bases; nucleotides not matched to a gene: 10.

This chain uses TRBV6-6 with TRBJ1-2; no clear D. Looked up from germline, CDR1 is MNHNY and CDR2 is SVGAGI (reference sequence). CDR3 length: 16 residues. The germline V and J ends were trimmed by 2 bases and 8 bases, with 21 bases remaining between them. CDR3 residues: CASSYDPTLPGSGYTF. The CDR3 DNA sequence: TGTGCCAGCAGTTACGACCCTACTTTACCGGGAAGCGGCTACACCTTC.

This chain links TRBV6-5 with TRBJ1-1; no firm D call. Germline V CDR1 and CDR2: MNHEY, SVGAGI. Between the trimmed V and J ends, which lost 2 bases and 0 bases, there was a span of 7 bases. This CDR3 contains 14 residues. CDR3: CASSYLPVNTEAFF. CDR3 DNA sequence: TGTGCCAGCAGTTACCTGCCAGTGAACACTGAAGCTTTCTTT.

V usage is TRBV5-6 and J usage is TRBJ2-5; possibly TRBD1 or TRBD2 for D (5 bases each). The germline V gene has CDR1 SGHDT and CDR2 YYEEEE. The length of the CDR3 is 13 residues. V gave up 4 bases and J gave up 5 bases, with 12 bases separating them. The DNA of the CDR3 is TGTGCCAGCAGCGGGGGTTTGGGGGAGACCCAGTACTTC. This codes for CASSGGLGETQYF.

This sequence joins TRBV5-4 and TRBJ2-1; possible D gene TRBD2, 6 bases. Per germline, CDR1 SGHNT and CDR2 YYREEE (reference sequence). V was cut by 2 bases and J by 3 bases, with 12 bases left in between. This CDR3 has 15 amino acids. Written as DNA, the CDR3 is TGTGCCAGCAGCTTTCGACTAGGTGACTACAATGAGCAGTTCTTC. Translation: CASSFRLGDYNEQFF.